This T cell receptor (beta chain) was retrieved from a study of shared clonotypes between healthy human individuals. Per the authors' pipeline: There were no quality scores in the junction-only immunoSEQ sequences, so filtering differed. Profiling relied on immunoSEQ multiplex PCR, and the TCRdb table lists in-frame clones only, not all of them. V, J and clone size derive from that table, while D and trimming were established from the DNA sequence. The data hold more than 2 million clones, with approximately 95% observed a single time. The CDR3 is 13 amino acids. V lost 2 bases and J 6 bases, leaving 11 bases between the germline ends. Germline V gene data show CDR1 as GTSNPN and CDR2 as SVGIG (reference sequence).

The receptor was derived from a man aged 18 to 29 in good health. The material sequenced was naive CD4+ T cells sorted from blood. The subset was: CD45RA+ positively selected. The J gene is TRBJ2-1, the V gene TRBV30; D ambiguous. The CDR3 reads CAWSNLLANEQFF. In nucleotides, the CDR3 is TGTGCCTGGAGTAATCTATTGGCCAATGAGCAGTTCTTC.